This TCR beta chain was found in a study of kidney transplant recipient with SARS-CoV-2 infection. The CDR3 contains 17 residues. With 1 base clipped from V and 0 bases from J, the junction kept 5 bases outside the gene matches. The germline gives CDR1 LGHDT, CDR2 YNNKEL (reference sequence). This clonotype has ten or more counts. TCRdb ran MiXCR on the reads and lists one entry per CDR3 protein. The sample includes some 220,000 distinct CDR3 sequences, roughly 26% of them seen just once. The sequence was obtained from a male patient aged 25 to 39 who had COVID-19 and was a kidney transplant recipient. Some T cells may originate from the graft donor. This specimen consisted of a blood sample, obtained at baseline and on roughly day 110 from a kidney transplant recipient. The rearrangement joins TRBV3-1 to TRBJ2-5; TRBD2 matches 10 bases. The CDR3 nucleotides are TGTGCCAGCAGCCAAGGGTCACTAGCGGGGAACCAAGAGACCCAGTACTTC. Translating it yields CASSQGSLAGNQETQYF.